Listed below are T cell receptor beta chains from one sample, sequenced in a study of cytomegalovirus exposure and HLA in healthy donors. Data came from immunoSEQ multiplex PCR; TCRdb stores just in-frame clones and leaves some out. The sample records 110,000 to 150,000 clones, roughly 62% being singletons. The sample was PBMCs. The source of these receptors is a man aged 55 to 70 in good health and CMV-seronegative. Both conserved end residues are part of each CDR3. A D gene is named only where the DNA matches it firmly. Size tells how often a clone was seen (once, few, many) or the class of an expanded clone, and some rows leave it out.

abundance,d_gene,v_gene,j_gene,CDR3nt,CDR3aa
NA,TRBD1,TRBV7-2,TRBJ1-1,TGTGCCAGCAGCTACCCAACAGGGGCCTTGAACACTGAAGCTTTCTTT,CASSYPTGALNTEAFF
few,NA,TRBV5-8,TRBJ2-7,TGTGCCAGCAGCTTACACAGGATCTTATCCTACGAGCAGTACTTC,CASSLHRILSYEQYF
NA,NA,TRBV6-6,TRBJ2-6,TGTGCCAGCAGTTACTCGAACAATGCTGGGGCCAACGTCCTGACTTTC,CASSYSNNAGANVLTF
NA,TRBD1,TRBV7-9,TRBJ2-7,TGTGCCAGCAGCTTATCCCCGGACAGGTCTTACGAGCAGTACTTC,CASSLSPDRSYEQYF
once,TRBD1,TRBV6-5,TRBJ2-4,TGTGCCAGCAGTTCCTTGGACAGGGGAATAGACATTCAGTACTTC,CASSSLDRGIDIQYF
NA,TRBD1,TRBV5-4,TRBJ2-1,TGTGCCAGCAGCTACGGACAGGGTGAGCAGTTCTTC,CASSYGQGEQFF
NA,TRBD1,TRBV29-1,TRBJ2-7,TGCAGCGTTTCCGGCGACAGGGGGCTCTACGAGCAGTACTTC,CSVSGDRGLYEQYF
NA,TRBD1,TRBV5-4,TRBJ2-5,TGTGCCAGCAGCTTGACAGGGGTAGAGACCCAGTACTTC,CASSLTGVETQYF
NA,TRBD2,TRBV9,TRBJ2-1,TGTGCCAGCAGCGTAACCGGGACTAGCGGAAGGGATGAGCAGTTCTTC,CASSVTGTSGRDEQFF
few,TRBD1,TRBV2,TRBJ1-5,TGTGCCAGCAGTCCTACAGGGGTGGGCAATCAGCCCCAGCATTTT,CASSPTGVGNQPQHF
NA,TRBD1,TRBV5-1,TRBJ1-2,TGCGCCAGCAGCTTGGGCTGGACAGGGGGCCCGGGAGGCTACACCTTC,CASSLGWTGGPGGYTF